This entry lists 4 T cell receptor beta chains sequenced from one sample in a study of cytomegalovirus exposure and HLA in healthy donors. It was with 60 Vbeta and 13 Jbeta primers that the PCR ran. The method was immunoSEQ multiplex PCR; TCRdb's version includes in-frame clones alone and lacks a portion of them. The data show 250,000 to 350,000 clones, about 87% seen once. Sequenced: PBMCs. These receptors all come from a woman between 18 and 29 years old in good health and CMV-seronegative.

The chain couples TRBV5-1 to TRBJ2-5; D is possibly TRBD2 (6 bases). The CDR3 has 14 amino acids. The V and J ends lost 6 bases and 4 bases respectively, with 16 bases between them. CDR1 SGHRS and CDR2 YFSETQ come from the germline V gene. CDR3 nucleotide sequence: TGCGCCAGCACTCAAACTAGCTTCTCAGAGACCCAGTACTTC. Residues: CASTQTSFSETQYF.

The V gene is TRBV2, the J gene TRBJ2-2; tentative D call: TRBD1 (7 bases). From germline, CDR1 is SNHLY and CDR2 FYNNEI. The CDR3 runs 15 residues. Trimming removed 7 bases at V and 3 bases at J, with 15 bases between. The CDR3 is CASTGGGWDTGELFF. The CDR3 nucleotides are TGTGCCAGCACCGGAGGGGGCTGGGACACCGGGGAGCTGTTTTTT.

This clone was counted only a few times. V gene TRBV18 combines with J gene TRBJ1-1, with 7 nucleotides matching TRBD1. Germline CDR1 and CDR2: KGHSH and LQKENI. Trimming removed 2 bases from V and 2 bases from J; junction bases left unmatched: 11. The CDR3 has 17 residues. CDR3 DNA: TGTGCCAGCTCACCAGGAATGGGACAGTCAATTAACACTGAAGCTTTCTTT. It yields the protein CASSPGMGQSINTEAFF.

The chain employs TRBV5-1 and TRBJ2-5, with TRBD1 as a possible D gene (6 bases). This CDR3 has 14 amino acids. Germline CDR1 is SGHRS and CDR2 is YFSETQ. Trimming shortened V by 1 base and J by 4 bases, and 11 bases separated the two germline ends. The CDR3 here is CASSLRGGPETQYF. The CDR3 nucleotides are TGCGCCAGCAGCTTGCGAGGGGGTCCAGAGACCCAGTACTTC.